A single sample is the source of the 5 T cell receptor beta chains below, sequenced in a study of tumor and adjacent non-tumor tissue in lung cancer. Three rounds of nested PCR, following a modified ARM-PCR protocol, produced the TCRbeta library. TCRdb re-called the multiplex PCR reads through MiXCR, storing one row per CDR3 protein. The table shows about 77,000 distinct CDR3 sequences, with over 60% occurring only once. RNA was extracted from bulk tissue without any cell sorting. Distant lung tissue was collected more than 3 cm away from the tumor edge. Sequenced material: distant non-tumor lung tissue. These receptors came from a man between 65 and 79 years old with non-small cell lung cancer.

With regard to this clonotype: As the CDR3 is not closed by the conserved phenylalanine or tryptophan, this likely results from a read error. The chain recombines TRBV12-3 or TRBV12-4 with TRBJ2-1, with TRBD1 identical over 7 bases. V shed 7 bases and J 0 bases; nucleotides not matched to a gene: 3. CDR3 length: 14 amino acids. This CDR3 reads CASKDRSSYNEQFY. CDR3 nucleotide sequence: TGTGCCAGCAAGGACAGGAGCTCCTACAATGAGCAGTTCTAC.

With respect to this clonotype: This likely comes from a read error, as the CDR3 has no conserved phenylalanine or tryptophan at its end. The V and J genes are TRBV20-1 and TRBJ2-7; 8 bases match TRBD2. CDR1 is DFQATT, CDR2 SNEGSKA, per germline (reference sequence). The CDR3 is 15 amino acids. Here the CDR3 DNA reads TGCAGAGTTAGAGAAGGACTAGCAGGGACCTACGAGCAGTACTTA. Translating it yields CRVREGLAGTYEQYL.

With respect to this clonotype: Possible read error: a much larger clone is one base away. The CDR3 sequence is CASSPTGNNEAFF. Written as DNA, the CDR3 is TGTGCCAGCAGCCCTACAGGGAACAATGAAGCTTTCTTT. The V and J genes are TRBV12-3 or TRBV12-4 and TRBJ1-1, with a possible D match to TRBD1 (6 bases). The CDR3 contains 13 residues.

A word on this clonotype: This may arise from a read error, as a much more abundant clone is one base away. The chain joins TRBV5-1 to TRBJ2-5; TRBD1 matches at 12 bases. V gave up 6 bases and J gave up 5 bases; unmatched junction bases: 11. Germline V lookup: CDR1 SGHRS, CDR2 YFSETQ. The CDR3 spans 16 residues. The CDR3 loop reads CASNFSGTGGAETQYF. The CDR3 DNA sequence: TGCGCCAGCAACTTCTCCGGGACAGGGGGCGCGGAGACCCAGTACTTC.

Points on this clonotype: A junction end diverges from the germline sequence, so it may reflect a read error. The rearrangement uses TRBV29-1 and TRBJ2-1, with D possibly TRBD2 on 5 matching bases. This CDR3 spans 13 amino acids. Per germline, CDR1 SQVTM and CDR2 ANQGSEA. In nucleotides, the CDR3 is TGCCGCGTTGAAGCGACTAAGGGTAATGAGCAGTTCTTC. It is translated as CRVEATKGNEQFF.